The entry that follows covers one T cell receptor (beta chain) sequence. Its antigen remains unidentified. The CDR3 consists of 15 residues. V shed 5 bases, J shed 2 bases, and the junction held 7 bases outside the gene matches. Germline CDR1 reads SEHNR; CDR2 reads FQNEAQ (reference sequence). TCRdb reanalyzed the PCR reads via MiXCR. This table has tens of thousands of clones, roughly a quarter appearing once. Before thyroid surgery, none of the patients had received any treatment. These data originate in a study of metastatic and nonmetastatic thyroid tumors. The overall study: Repertoires from malignant and benign thyroid patients were compared across blood and tumor or nodule tissue.

Findings and caveats of the study: Benign nodules reportedly had significantly lower TCR beta diversity than malignant thyroid tumors in blood and tumor.

This receptor was obtained from a male donor with papillary thyroid cancer or a benign thyroid nodule (not recorded which). Some clones in this sample may be carry-over from other donors' samples. V is TRBV7-9 and J is TRBJ2-7, with 9 bases fitting TRBD2. Source material: tumor tissue. CDR3 protein: CASSAGLARTYEQYF. CDR3 DNA: TGTGCCAGCAGCGCCGGACTAGCGCGTACCTACGAGCAGTACTTC.